The 28 T cell receptor beta chains below all came from one sample that was sequenced in a study of blood T cell repertoires in COVID-19. Generated by immunoSEQ multiplex PCR, the TCRdb table keeps only in-frame clones and is missing some. The sample contains 68,000 or so clones, nearly 90% of which appear only once. The sequenced sample was peripheral blood. These receptors all stem from a woman between 50 and 59 years old with COVID-19, enrolled during active disease.

The rearrangement links TRBV19 to TRBJ2-1; TRBD2 agrees at 7 bases. V gave up 1 base and J gave up 9 bases; unmatched junction bases: 9. CDR1 and CDR2 from the germline V gene are LNHDA and SQIVND (reference sequence). The CDR3 loop spans 15 amino acids. The CDR3 loop is CASSIVSGIIAEQFF. CDR3 coding DNA: TGTGCCAGTAGTATAGTCAGCGGGATTATAGCTGAGCAGTTCTTC.

The V gene is TRBV28, the J gene TRBJ2-3; D may be TRBD2 (6 bases). V lost 6 bases, J lost 1 base, and 14 bases lay in between. In germline, CDR1 is MDHEN, CDR2 SYDVKM. CDR3 length: 15 amino acids. The CDR3 spells CASRLDGGGTDTQYF. The CDR3 DNA reads TGTGCCAGCAGGTTGGATGGAGGGGGCACAGATACGCAGTATTTT.

This clone was observed once. The J gene is TRBJ1-5, the V gene TRBV2, with TRBD1 matching 8 bases. The CDR3 consists of 15 residues. Germline V gives CDR1 SNHLY, CDR2 FYNNEI. The ends lost 4 bases at V and 4 bases at J; junction bases unmatched: 6. CDR3 in amino acids: CASSAGQVGNQPQHF. In DNA, the CDR3 is TGTGCCAGCAGTGCGGGACAGGTAGGAAATCAGCCCCAGCATTTT.

The chain is built from TRBV18 and TRBJ2-1, with D perhaps TRBD2 (6 bases). Per germline, CDR1 KGHSH and CDR2 LQKENI. Trimming removed 5 bases at V and 2 bases at J, with 7 bases between. The CDR3 spans 13 residues. The CDR3 bases are TGTGCCAGCTCATGGGGGGCCTACAATGAGCAGTTCTTC. Protein: CASSWGAYNEQFF.

V gene TRBV7-3 combines with J gene TRBJ2-3; the match to TRBD2 covers 7 bases. V was pared by 5 bases and J by 0 bases, with 5 bases of the junction left unmatched. The CDR3 contains 15 residues. Germline loops: CDR1 SGHTA, CDR2 FQGTGA. CDR3 in amino acids: CASSPLAASTDTQYF. CDR3 bases: TGTGCCAGCAGCCCGCTAGCGGCCAGCACAGATACGCAGTATTTT.

J is TRBJ1-1 and V is TRBV9; maybe TRBD1 (5 bases). Trimming took off 3 bases at V and 4 bases at J, with 10 bases between the two ends. Germline CDR1 reads SGDLS; CDR2 reads YYNGEE. There are 13 residues in the CDR3. CDR3 coding DNA: TGTGCCAGCAGCGCATCAGGGTTCACTGAAGCTTTCTTT. This encodes CASSASGFTEAFF.

The V gene is TRBV15, the J gene TRBJ1-5; unclear D gene. CDR1 and CDR2 (germline): LNHNV, YYDKDF (reference sequence). The CDR3 loop spans 18 amino acids. The ends were cut back, 1 base at V and 0 bases at J, with 16 bases in the middle. DNA of the CDR3: TGTGCCACCAGCAGAGTTCAGGCCGGGGTAGATAGCAATCAGCCCCAGCATTTT. This gives the protein CATSRVQAGVDSNQPQHF.

This clone was counted once. The V and J genes are TRBV5-6 and TRBJ1-2; 9 positions match TRBD1. Trimming took 1 base from V and 4 from J; bases not matched to a gene: 11. The CDR3 length is 17 residues. CDR1 and CDR2 from the germline V gene are SGHDT and YYEEEE. CDR3 protein: CASSLPGQGGVGYGYTF. CDR3 in DNA: TGTGCCAGCAGCTTGCCGGGACAGGGTGGAGTAGGCTATGGCTACACCTTC.

This clone is a singleton in its sample. V gene TRBV5-4 combines with J gene TRBJ2-1; 7 nucleotides align to TRBD2. The V gene end was trimmed by 2 bases and the J gene end by 9 bases; junction bases not matched to a gene: 11. Germline V lookup: CDR1 SGHNT, CDR2 YYREEE (reference sequence). The CDR3 runs 15 residues. CDR3 sequence reads: CASSFRAGEFGEQFF. Written as DNA, the CDR3 is TGTGCCAGCAGCTTCAGGGCGGGAGAATTCGGTGAGCAGTTCTTC.

The chain combines TRBV28 with TRBJ2-5; 10 nucleotides match TRBD2. V lost 6 bases, J lost 3 bases, and 13 bases stayed unmatched. Germline CDR1 reads MDHEN; CDR2 reads SYDVKM. This CDR3 has 17 residues. The CDR3 reads CASRPSTFSGRKETQYF. Written as DNA, the CDR3 is TGTGCCAGCAGACCCTCCACTTTTAGCGGGAGGAAAGAGACCCAGTACTTC.

This clone has a single count. The CDR3 spells CAWSVGSSLYTQYF. CDR3 nucleotide sequence: TGTGCCTGGAGTGTAGGGTCTAGCCTGTATACGCAGTATTTT. The chain couples TRBV30 to TRBJ2-3; the D gene is possibly TRBD2 (5 bases). The CDR3 contains 14 residues. The germline gives CDR1 GTSNPN, CDR2 SVGIG (reference sequence). V lost 0 bases and J 7 bases, leaving 14 bases between the germline ends.

The V gene is TRBV3-1 (or the pseudogene TRBV3-2), the J gene TRBJ2-1, with TRBD2 matching 8 bases. The CDR3 is 15 residues long. Germline CDR1 is LGHDT and CDR2 is YNNKEL (reference sequence). V lost 1 base to trimming and J lost 3 bases; unmatched junction nucleotides: 2. CDR3 amino acids: CASSQGSGGYNEQFF. CDR3 sequence (DNA): TGTGCCAGCAGCCAAGGCAGCGGGGGCTACAATGAGCAGTTCTTC.

This rearrangement joins TRBV6-6 to TRBJ2-7; TRBD2 might be the D (6 bases). The CDR3 is 14 residues long. Germline-derived CDR1 and CDR2 are MNHNY and SVGAGI (reference sequence). The V gene lost 0 bases and the J gene lost 4 bases, with 10 bases spanning the gap. CDR3 nucleotide sequence: TGTGCCAGCAGTTACTCTAGCGGAGGATACGAGCAGTACTTC. It specifies CASSYSSGGYEQYF.

Written as DNA, the CDR3 is TGTGCCTGGATCCACCCCTATTCGGTTAACGAGCAGTACTTC. This gives the protein CAWIHPYSVNEQYF. The genes are TRBV30 and TRBJ2-7, with D uncertain. The CDR3 sequence is 14 residues long. With 4 bases removed from V and 5 bases from J, the gap between germline ends came to 18 bases. The germline CDR1 and CDR2 sequences are GTSNPN and SVGIG (reference sequence).

The V gene is TRBV6-2 or TRBV6-3, the J gene TRBJ1-2; 7 bases fit TRBD1. CDR1 is MNHEY and CDR2 is SVGEGT in the germline V gene. This CDR3 region has 15 residues. Unmatched junction bases numbered 10, after V lost 5 bases and J lost 4 bases. In nucleotides, the CDR3 is TGTGCCAGCAGTCAGCAGCCGGGACAGACCTATGGCTACACCTTC. Its translation: CASSQQPGQTYGYTF.

The chain joins TRBV9 to TRBJ1-2; 7 bases are shared with TRBD1. The CDR3 length is 15 residues. CDR1 is SGDLS and CDR2 is YYNGEE in the germline V gene. Losses at the gene ends were 0 bases for V and 1 base for J; bases not matched to a gene: 3. The CDR3 here is CASSVEAGGNYGYTF. The CDR3 DNA follows: TGTGCCAGCAGCGTAGAGGCAGGGGGTAACTATGGCTACACCTTC.

The genes are TRBV20-1 and TRBJ2-3, with D possibly being TRBD2 (6 bases). In germline, CDR1 is DFQATT, CDR2 SNEGSKA (reference sequence). The CDR3 length is 11 residues. The V end lost 7 bases, the J end lost 8 bases, and 13 bases lay between the germline ends. The CDR3: CSVLSGFTQYF. As DNA, the CDR3 is TGCAGTGTCCTTAGCGGTTTTACGCAGTATTTT.

The V call is TRBV12-5, the J call TRBJ2-1; a weak D match, TRBD1 (5 bases). This CDR3 comprises 17 residues. From germline, CDR1 is LGHNT and CDR2 FRNRAP. Trimming pared 0 bases from V and 6 bases from J, leaving 18 bases between. The CDR3 sequence: CASGLVLGPRKANEQFF. CDR3 nucleotide sequence: TGTGCTAGTGGTTTGGTACTGGGGCCCAGAAAGGCCAATGAGCAGTTCTTC.

Only one count was recorded for this clone. The chain uses TRBV19 and TRBJ1-5; no firm D call. The CDR3 sequence is 13 residues long. Trimming removed 9 bases at V and 7 bases at J, with 16 bases between. Germline-derived CDR1 and CDR2 are LNHDA and SQIVND (reference sequence). The CDR3 here is CASCSVGVQPQHF. The CDR3 nucleotides are TGTGCCAGCTGCTCGGTGGGCGTCCAGCCCCAGCATTTT.

The chain links TRBV30 to TRBJ1-3, with D possibly matching TRBD1 (5 bases). In germline, CDR1 is GTSNPN, CDR2 SVGIG (reference sequence). The CDR3 has 15 residues. With 2 bases removed from V and 0 bases from J, the gap between germline ends came to 11 bases. The CDR3 region has the DNA TGTGCCTGGAGTCGTCAGGGCCTCTCTGGAAACACCATATATTTT. Encoded protein: CAWSRQGLSGNTIYF.

This chain connects TRBV6-6 to TRBJ1-5; 8 positions match TRBD1. The CDR3 has 15 residues. CDR1 is MNHNY and CDR2 is SVGAGI in the germline V gene (reference sequence). J lost 6 bases, V lost 7 bases, and 11 bases had no gene match. The CDR3 region has the DNA TGTGCCAGCACCGGGGCAGGGGGCCCGGGTCAGCCCCAGCATTTT. Translation gives CASTGAGGPGQPQHF.

The gene calls are TRBV2 and TRBJ2-1; 13 bases fit TRBD2. V trimming: 6 bases; J trimming: 9 bases; junction bases outside the gene matches: 8. The CDR3 is 15 residues long. Germline lookup yields CDR1 SNHLY and CDR2 FYNNEI. This CDR3 is CASRGTSGMAGEQFF. In DNA form, the CDR3 reads TGTGCCAGCAGGGGGACTAGCGGGATGGCAGGTGAGCAGTTCTTC.

This chain links TRBV5-4 with TRBJ2-2; no reliable D call. Trimming took 4 bases from V and 5 from J, leaving 9 bases between them. The V gene's germline CDR1 is SGHNT and CDR2 YYREEE (reference sequence). CDR3 size: 13 residues. CDR3 region: CASSLLTTGELFF. As DNA, the CDR3 is TGTGCCAGCAGCCTATTGACTACCGGGGAGCTGTTTTTT.

V and J are TRBV19 and TRBJ1-2; D not resolved. V dropped 0 bases and J dropped 5 bases, with 10 bases sitting between them. The CDR3 consists of 14 residues. CDR1 and CDR2 from the germline V gene are LNHDA and SQIVND (reference sequence). The CDR3 bases are TGTGCCAGTAGTATAGAGGCCGGGTTATATGGCTACACCTTC. Protein product: CASSIEAGLYGYTF.

The rearrangement uses TRBV18 and TRBJ2-7; D possibly corresponds to TRBD2 (6 bases). V was trimmed by 3 bases and J by 3 bases, leaving 12 bases between them. The germline gives CDR1 KGHSH, CDR2 LQKENI. The CDR3 sequence is 14 residues long. In nucleotides, the CDR3 is TGTGCCAGCTCACCCGGGGGAGGCAACTACGAGCAGTACTTC. Protein product: CASSPGGGNYEQYF.

V and J are TRBV3-1 (or the pseudogene TRBV3-2) and TRBJ2-7, with 10 positions matching TRBD2. The CDR3 covers 16 residues. V lost 3 bases to trimming and J lost 0 bases; unmatched junction nucleotides: 5. Germline CDR1 is LGHDT and CDR2 is YNNKEL (reference sequence). The CDR3 loop reads CASSHSGLATSYEQYF. CDR3 in DNA: TGTGCCAGCAGCCACTCGGGACTAGCGACCTCCTACGAGCAGTACTTC.

The chain uses TRBV11-2 and TRBJ1-5; tentative D call: TRBD1 (5 bases). The germline CDR1 and CDR2 sequences are SGHAT and FQNNGV. Trimming took off 1 base at V and 9 bases at J, with 16 bases between the two ends. CDR3 size: 15 residues. CDR3 bases: TGTGCCAGCAGCTTAGCTGCGGGACCCAATTCGCCCCAGCATTTT. It is translated as CASSLAAGPNSPQHF.

The chain joins TRBV6-6 to TRBJ1-4; D perhaps matches TRBD1 (5 bases). Germline CDR1 is MNHNY and CDR2 is SVGAGI (reference sequence). V was cut by 5 bases and J by 0 bases, with 13 bases left in between. This CDR3 spans 16 amino acids. Here the CDR3 DNA reads TGTGCCAGCAGTCCGGGACTTTTAGCAACTAATGAAAAACTGTTTTTT. Amino acids: CASSPGLLATNEKLFF.